This T cell receptor beta chain was profiled in a study of CD8+ T cells in alopecia areata. Study conclusions and caveats: Besides other cells, scalp samples also yield sequences of resident alphabeta T cells from normal skin.

CDR3 length: 15 residues. Germline V lookup: CDR1 LNHNV, CDR2 YYDKDF (reference sequence). Trimming pared 0 bases from V and 6 bases from J, leaving 14 bases between. In regard to this clone: Its target is not known.

Obtained from alopecia areata patients were lesional scalp punch biopsies along with peripheral blood. RNA, once extracted, was reverse transcribed into cDNA for use as the sequencing template. Assay used: immunoSEQ multiplex PCR; TCRdb lists only in-frame clones, some missing. The top ten hold around 19% of the sample, which has about 120,000 clones, 49% seen once. The sequence was collected from a human donor with alopecia areata. The chain carries TRBV15 and TRBJ1-2; D may be TRBD1 (5 bases). The sequencing used CD8+ T cells sorted from blood, collected at week 0. CDR3 sequence (DNA): TGTGCCACCAGCAGAGATCGGGGTCTAGGGGATGGCTACACCTTC. It codes for CATSRDRGLGDGYTF.